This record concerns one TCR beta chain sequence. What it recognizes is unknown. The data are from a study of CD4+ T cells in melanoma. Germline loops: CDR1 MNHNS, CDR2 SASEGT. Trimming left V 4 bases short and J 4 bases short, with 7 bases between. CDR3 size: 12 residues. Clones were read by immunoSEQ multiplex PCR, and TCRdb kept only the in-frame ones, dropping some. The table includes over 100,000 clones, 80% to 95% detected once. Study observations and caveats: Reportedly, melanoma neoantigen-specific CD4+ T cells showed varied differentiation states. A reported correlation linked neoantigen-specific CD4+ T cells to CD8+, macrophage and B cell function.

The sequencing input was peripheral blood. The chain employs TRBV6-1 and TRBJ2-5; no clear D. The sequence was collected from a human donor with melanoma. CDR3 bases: TGTGCCAGCAGTGGTTATAGAGAGACCCAGTACTTC. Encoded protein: CASSGYRETQYF.